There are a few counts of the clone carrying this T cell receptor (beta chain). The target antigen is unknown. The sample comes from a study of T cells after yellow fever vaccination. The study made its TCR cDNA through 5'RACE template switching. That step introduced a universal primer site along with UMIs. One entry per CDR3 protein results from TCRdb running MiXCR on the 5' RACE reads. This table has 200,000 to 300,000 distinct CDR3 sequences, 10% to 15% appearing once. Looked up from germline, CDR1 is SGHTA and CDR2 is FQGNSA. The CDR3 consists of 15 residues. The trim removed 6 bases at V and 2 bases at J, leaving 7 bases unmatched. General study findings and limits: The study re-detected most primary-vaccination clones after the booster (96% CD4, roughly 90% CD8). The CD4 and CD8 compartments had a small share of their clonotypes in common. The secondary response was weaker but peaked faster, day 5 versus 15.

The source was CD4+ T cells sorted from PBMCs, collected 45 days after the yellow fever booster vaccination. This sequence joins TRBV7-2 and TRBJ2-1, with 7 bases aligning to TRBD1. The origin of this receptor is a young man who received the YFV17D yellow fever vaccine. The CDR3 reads CASRLDRAPYNEQFF. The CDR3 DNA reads TGTGCCAGCAGACTCGACAGGGCCCCCTACAATGAGCAGTTCTTC.